A single sample gave rise to the 26 T cell receptor beta chains below, sequenced in a study of beta chain features in type 1 diabetes. The whole isolated RNA underwent reverse transcription, so sequencing captured expressed TCRB transcripts. Measured with immunoSEQ multiplex PCR; TCRdb has only the in-frame clones, and not every one. The sample consists of about 660,000 clones, over 12% of them appearing once. Antigen specificity for these receptors is unknown. Findings and caveats of the study: Type 1 diabetes patients showed a moderate but significant shortening of TCRB CDR3s in all four CD4+ subsets.

The sample comprised naive CD4+ T cells from blood. Receptors were obtained from a man aged 18 to 30 with type 1 diabetes.

This clone appeared a few times. The chain employs TRBV4-3 and TRBJ2-2; perhaps D is TRBD1 or TRBD2 (6 bases each). V was trimmed by 0 bases and J by 9 bases, leaving 11 bases between them. CDR1 is LGHNA and CDR2 is YSLEER in the germline V gene. The CDR3 is 14 residues long. The CDR3 bases are TGCGCCAGCAGCCAAGATTCCCGGGGGCGGGAGCTGTTTTTT. This sequence encodes CASSQDSRGRELFF.

V and J are TRBV7-3 and TRBJ2-2, with D perhaps TRBD1 (6 bases). CDR3 length equals 19 residues. In germline, CDR1 is SGHTA, CDR2 FQGTGA. V dropped 1 base and J dropped 5 bases, with 23 bases sitting between them. The CDR3 DNA reads as TGTGCCAGCAGCTTAAATCTCCCGGGACACCTCGAGGGGACCGGGGAGCTGTTTTTT. Protein product: CASSLNLPGHLEGTGELFF.

This chain connects TRBV30 to TRBJ1-6; D gene ambiguous. The length of the CDR3 is 13 residues. Trimming pared 4 bases from V and 7 bases from J, leaving 11 bases between. CDR1 and CDR2 (germline): GTSNPN, SVGIG (reference sequence). CDR3 coding DNA: TGTGCCTGGAATGGGCTCCAGAATTCACCCCTCCACTTT. This encodes CAWNGLQNSPLHF.

This clone was recorded a few times. The chain couples TRBV30 to TRBJ1-6, with D perhaps matching TRBD1 (5 bases). This CDR3 is built from 16 residues. Trimming stripped 0 bases from V and 5 bases from J, with 14 bases between. Germline V lookup: CDR1 GTSNPN, CDR2 SVGIG (reference sequence). CDR3 in amino acids: CAWSVSGTQNNSPLHF. DNA of the CDR3: TGTGCCTGGAGTGTCTCCGGGACTCAGAATAATTCACCCCTCCACTTT.

The chain couples TRBV28 to TRBJ2-3, with 8 bases fitting TRBD2. J gave up 4 bases and V 7 bases, and 13 bases lay outside the gene matches. Germline CDR1 and CDR2: MDHEN and SYDVKM. CDR3 length: 16 amino acids. In DNA, the CDR3 is TGTGCCAGCATGGCTGGAGAGGCGGGGGGAGCAGATACGCAGTATTTT. Protein product: CASMAGEAGGADTQYF.

The sample holds a few counts of this clone. The chain combines TRBV5-6 with TRBJ2-1; D is uncertain. The CDR3 contains 15 residues. Germline-derived CDR1 and CDR2 are SGHDT and YYEEEE. V was cut by 3 bases and J by 0 bases, with 10 bases left in between. The CDR3 region has the DNA TGTGCCAGCAGCTCAGCATCGCGCTCCTACAATGAGCAGTTCTTC. Residues: CASSSASRSYNEQFF.

This clone has a handful of counts. The identical CDR3 is also encoded by other nucleotide sequences in the sample. CDR3 nucleotide sequence: TGCAGCGTTGGGGGCCTGAACACTGAAGCTTTCTTT. It encodes CSVGGLNTEAFF. V is TRBV29-1 and J is TRBJ1-1, with a tentative D call TRBD1 (5 bases). Per germline, CDR1 SQVTM and CDR2 ANQGSEA. CDR3 length equals 12 residues. V dropped 4 bases and J dropped 0 bases, with 6 bases sitting between them.

This rearrangement joins TRBV4-1 to TRBJ2-7, with 8 bases matching TRBD1. V was clipped by 1 base and J by 3 bases; unmatched bases: 8. CDR1 is MGHRA, CDR2 YSYEKL, per germline. The CDR3 contains 16 residues. The CDR3 reads CASSQVTGDLRYEQYF. CDR3 DNA sequence: TGCGCCAGCAGCCAAGTGACAGGGGACCTTCGCTACGAGCAGTACTTC.

As regards this clone: The same CDR3 arises from other DNA sequences in this sample as well. The chain recombines TRBV4-1 with TRBJ2-6; D remains unclear. This CDR3 comprises 14 residues. The germline CDR1 and CDR2 sequences are MGHRA and YSYEKL. V lost 0 bases and J 1 base, leaving 1 base between the germline ends. Here the CDR3 DNA reads TGCGCCAGCAGCCAAGAGTCTGGGGCCAACGTCCTGACTTTC. Its protein product is CASSQESGANVLTF.

Regarding this clone: One end of the junction fails to match germline, which may point to a read error. This sequence joins TRBV10-3 and TRBJ1-5; possible D gene TRBD1, 6 bases. CDR1 and CDR2 (germline): ENHRY, SYGVKD. The CDR3 consists of 13 residues. CDR3 protein: CAISSERWAGVSF. In DNA form, the CDR3 reads TGTGCCATCAGCTCCGAGCGCTGGGCAGGGGTCTCTTTT.

This chain connects TRBV4-3 to TRBJ1-2; 9 bases align to TRBD1. V shed 3 bases and J 4 bases; nucleotides not matched to a gene: 3. Germline values: CDR1 LGHNA, CDR2 YSLEER. This CDR3 has 14 residues. The CDR3 protein is CASSQGDRAYGYTF. The CDR3 nucleotides read TGCGCCAGCAGCCAGGGGGACAGGGCCTATGGCTACACCTTC.

The table lists this clone with a few counts. The chain uses TRBV28 and TRBJ2-2, with TRBD1 matching over 10 bases. With V trimmed by 4 bases and J by 1 base, 9 bases remained unmatched. The CDR3 runs 18 residues. The germline gives CDR1 MDHEN, CDR2 SYDVKM. The CDR3, as DNA: TGTGCCAGCAGTTCGACAGGGGGCCCCAGGATGAACACCGGGGAGCTGTTTTTT. The encoded protein is CASSSTGGPRMNTGELFF.

This clone was observed a few times. The chain couples TRBV28 to TRBJ1-4; D is undetermined. The CDR3 length is 14 residues. Germline V gene data show CDR1 as MDHEN and CDR2 as SYDVKM. V was shortened by 6 bases and J by 1 base, with 9 bases between the two germline ends. CDR3 in DNA: TGTGCCAGCAGATGGGGAGTAACTAATGAAAAACTGTTTTTT. As protein: CASRWGVTNEKLFF.

This rearrangement joins TRBV7-9 to TRBJ1-1, with D perhaps TRBD1 (6 bases). The V gene's germline CDR1 is SEHNR and CDR2 FQNEAQ (reference sequence). The CDR3 has 15 amino acids. Trimming took 2 bases from V and 1 from J, leaving 11 bases between them. CDR3 DNA sequence: TGTGCCAGCAGCTTACTCTGGGGACAGAACACTGAAGCTTTCTTT. Its protein is CASSLLWGQNTEAFF.

There are a few counts of this clone. The V and J genes are TRBV2 and TRBJ2-1, with TRBD2 matching over 11 bases. Germline-derived CDR1 and CDR2 are SNHLY and FYNNEI. This CDR3 spans 16 amino acids. With V trimmed by 5 bases and J by 8 bases, 11 bases remained unmatched. CDR3 sequence (DNA): TGTGCCAGCAGTAGACTTAGCGGGAGGGGAGGCGATGAGCAGTTCTTC. This sequence encodes CASSRLSGRGGDEQFF.

This clone was seen only a few times. The chain couples TRBV20-1 to TRBJ2-1, with D unclear. Trimming took 5 bases from V and 10 from J, leaving 12 bases between them. Germline CDR1 reads DFQATT; CDR2 reads SNEGSKA (reference sequence). CDR3 length equals 11 residues. The CDR3 region is CSAPLFMEQFF. The CDR3 nucleotides are TGCAGTGCTCCCCTGTTTATGGAGCAGTTCTTC.

This chain joins TRBV7-2 and TRBJ2-1; the match to TRBD1 covers 8 bases. CDR3 length equals 14 residues. Unmatched junction bases numbered 3, after V lost 4 bases and J lost 4 bases. Germline values: CDR1 SGHTA, CDR2 FQGNSA. The DNA of the CDR3 is TGTGCCAGCAGCTATGGGGACAGGTACAATGAGCAGTTCTTC. Translation gives CASSYGDRYNEQFF.

This sequence joins TRBV2 and TRBJ1-5; perhaps TRBD1 as D (5 bases). The CDR3 sequence is 18 residues long. Germline V gene lookup returns CDR1 SNHLY and CDR2 FYNNEI. Trimming pared 3 bases from V and 1 base from J, leaving 19 bases between. CDR3 DNA sequence: TGTGCCAGCAGTGAGAGGCAGGGCGGAGGTATCAGCAATCAGCCCCAGCATTTT. Amino acids: CASSERQGGGISNQPQHF.

This clone was found a few times. The rearrangement uses TRBV6-5 and TRBJ1-5, with 8 bases matching TRBD1. Germline V lookup: CDR1 MNHEY, CDR2 SVGAGI. The CDR3 is 15 residues long. After removal of 6 bases from V and 2 bases from J, the junction contained 6 bases not matched to a gene. Here the CDR3 reads CASRATGAGNQPQHF. Here the CDR3 DNA reads TGTGCCAGCAGAGCGACAGGGGCTGGCAATCAGCCCCAGCATTTT.

The chain uses TRBV29-1 and TRBJ1-3; tentative D call: TRBD1 (6 bases). From germline, CDR1 is SQVTM and CDR2 ANQGSEA. The CDR3 is 13 amino acids. V lost 6 bases and J 0 bases, leaving 9 bases between the germline ends. CDR3 nucleotides: TGCAGCGTACGACAGGCCTCTGGAAACACCATATATTTT. It specifies CSVRQASGNTIYF.

V is TRBV25-1 and J is TRBJ2-2; D not certain. Germline CDR1 and CDR2: MGHDK and SYGVNS. Between the trimmed V and J ends, which lost 9 bases and 0 bases, there was a span of 11 bases. The CDR3 is 14 amino acids. This CDR3 is CASRAQPNTGELFF. The CDR3 nucleotides read TGTGCCAGTCGTGCACAGCCGAACACCGGGGAGCTGTTTTTT.

This clone occurred a few times. CDR3 amino acids: CASSRSGIGQETQYF. The CDR3 DNA follows: TGTGCCAGCTCCCGAAGCGGGATAGGGCAAGAGACCCAGTACTTC. V usage is TRBV11-2 and J usage is TRBJ2-5; 7 positions agree with TRBD2. Germline V lookup: CDR1 SGHAT, CDR2 FQNNGV. The CDR3 contains 15 residues. After removal of 8 bases from V and 2 bases from J, the junction contained 11 bases not matched to a gene.

The V gene is TRBV5-6, the J gene TRBJ2-7; the D gene is possibly TRBD1 (6 bases). The germline V gene encodes CDR1 SGHDT and CDR2 YYEEEE. The V end was cut by 1 base, the J end by 4 bases, with 18 bases between. CDR3 size: 16 residues. The CDR3 DNA sequence: TGTGCCAGCAGCTTGAGGGCTTCAGCCAGGGGATACGAGCAGTACTTC. Translation: CASSLRASARGYEQYF.

In this sample, this clone turned up a few times. The chain carries TRBV4-3 and TRBJ1-6, with 7 bases lining up with TRBD1. The junction had 9 bases not matched to a gene; V was cut back by 3 bases and J by 7 bases. Germline values: CDR1 LGHNA, CDR2 YSLEER. CDR3 length: 16 amino acids. CDR3 DNA: TGCGCCAGCAGCCAGACCGACAGGGACCCAAATTCACCCCTCCACTTT. Its protein is CASSQTDRDPNSPLHF.

CDR3 residues: CSVGTSRAYEQYF. Here the CDR3 DNA reads TGCAGCGTTGGGACAAGTAGGGCCTACGAGCAGTACTTC. V gene TRBV29-1 combines with J gene TRBJ2-7; D may be TRBD1 (5 bases). Germline CDR1 reads SQVTM; CDR2 reads ANQGSEA. Trimming removed 4 bases from V and 2 bases from J, with 12 bases in between. This CDR3 is built from 13 residues.

This rearrangement joins TRBV30 to TRBJ1-5; no firm D call. Trimming took off 0 bases at V and 11 bases at J, with 14 bases between the two ends. The germline V gene has CDR1 GTSNPN and CDR2 SVGIG (reference sequence). This CDR3 region has 13 residues. CDR3 amino acids: CAWSVRLTDSQHF. CDR3 DNA: TGTGCCTGGAGTGTCCGGTTGACTGACTCCCAGCATTTT.